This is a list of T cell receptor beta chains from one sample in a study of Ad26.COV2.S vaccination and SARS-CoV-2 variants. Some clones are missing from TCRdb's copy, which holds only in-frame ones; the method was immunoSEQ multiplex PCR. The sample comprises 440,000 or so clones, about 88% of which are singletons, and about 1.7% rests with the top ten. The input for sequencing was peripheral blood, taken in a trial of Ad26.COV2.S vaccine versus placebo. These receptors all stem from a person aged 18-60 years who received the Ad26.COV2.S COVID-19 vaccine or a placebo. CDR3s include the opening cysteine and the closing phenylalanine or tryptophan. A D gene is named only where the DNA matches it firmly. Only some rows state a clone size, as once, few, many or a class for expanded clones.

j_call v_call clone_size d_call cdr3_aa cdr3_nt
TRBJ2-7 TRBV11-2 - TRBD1 CASSSQGTVPTGQYF TGTGCCAGCAGCTCCCAGGGGACAGTACCAACCGGGCAGTACTTC
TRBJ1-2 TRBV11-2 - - CASSVGSARGGYTF TGTGCCAGCAGCGTGGGATCCGCTCGCGGTGGCTACACCTTC
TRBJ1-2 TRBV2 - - CASSATGHLGGYTF TGTGCCAGCAGTGCTACCGGACACCTGGGGGGCTACACCTTC
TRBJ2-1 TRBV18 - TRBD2 CASSPPGGLAGYNEQFF TGTGCCAGCTCACCACCGGGGGGACTAGCGGGATACAATGAGCAGTTCTTC
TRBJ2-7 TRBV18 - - CASSPWSFYEQYF TGTGCCAGCTCACCATGGTCGTTCTACGAGCAGTACTTC
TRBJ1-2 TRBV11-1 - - CASSLAQENYGYTF TGTGCCAGCAGCTTAGCCCAAGAAAACTATGGCTACACCTTC
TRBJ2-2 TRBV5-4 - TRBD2 CASSLVAGLMNTGELFF TGTGCCAGCAGCTTGGTAGCGGGACTGATGAACACCGGGGAGCTGTTTTTT
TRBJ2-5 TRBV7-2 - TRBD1 CASRLTGVEETQYF TGTGCCAGCAGACTGACAGGGGTGGAGGAGACCCAGTACTTC
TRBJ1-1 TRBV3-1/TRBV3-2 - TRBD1 CASSQDPTGSLTEAFF TGTGCCAGCAGCCAAGACCCGACAGGGTCGTTAACTGAAGCTTTCTTT
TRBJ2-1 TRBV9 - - CASSVTARGSYNEQFF TGTGCCAGCAGCGTAACAGCCCGAGGCTCCTACAATGAGCAGTTCTTC
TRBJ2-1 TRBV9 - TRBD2 CASSVGGSGEFSYNEQFF TGTGCCAGCAGCGTTGGCGGGAGTGGGGAATTCTCCTACAATGAGCAGTTCTTC
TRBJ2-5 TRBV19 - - CASSPRGQETQYF TGTGCCAGTAGTCCAAGGGGGCAAGAGACCCAGTACTTC
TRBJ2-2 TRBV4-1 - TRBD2 CASSLRTSGTYPNTGELFF TGCGCCAGCAGCCTAAGGACTAGCGGAACATATCCGAACACCGGGGAGCTGTTTTTT
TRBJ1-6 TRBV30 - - CALQWNTFDSPLHF TGTGCCTTACAGTGGAACACATTTGATTCACCCCTCCACTTT
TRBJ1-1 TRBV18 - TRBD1 CASSPRQGDMNTEAFF TGTGCCAGCTCACCAAGACAGGGGGACATGAACACTGAAGCTTTCTTT
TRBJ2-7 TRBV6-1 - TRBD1 CASSEASWVDRESHEQYF TGTGCCAGCAGTGAAGCTAGTTGGGTGGACAGGGAGTCCCACGAGCAGTACTTC
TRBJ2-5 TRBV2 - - CASSENPRQETQYF TGTGCCAGCAGTGAGAATCCGAGGCAAGAGACCCAGTACTTC
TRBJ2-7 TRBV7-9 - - CASSPHIGAAYEQYF TGTGCCAGCAGCCCGCATATCGGGGCTGCCTACGAGCAGTACTTC
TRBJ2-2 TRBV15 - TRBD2 CATSRDRGVGELFF TGTGCCACCAGCAGAGATCGGGGGGTCGGGGAGCTGTTTTTT
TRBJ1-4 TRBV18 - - CASSLGSGRNEKLFF TGTGCCAGCTCACTCGGATCCGGACGGAATGAAAAACTGTTTTTT
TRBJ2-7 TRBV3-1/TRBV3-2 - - CASSQVMSYEQYF TGTGCCAGCAGCCAGGTCATGTCGTACGAGCAGTACTTC
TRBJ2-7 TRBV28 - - CASSLSPWGAFF TGTGCCAGCAGTTTATCTCCTTGGGGAGCATTCTTC
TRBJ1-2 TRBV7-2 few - CASSLGTEALGYTF TGTGCCAGCAGCTTAGGGACAGAAGCTCTTGGCTACACCTTC
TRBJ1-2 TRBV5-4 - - CASSLKRGGLTNYGYTF TGTGCCAGCAGCTTGAAGCGCGGAGGCCTTACTAACTATGGCTACACCTTC
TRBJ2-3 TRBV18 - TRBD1 CASSRTGTGSTDTQYF TGTGCCAGCTCCCGTACCGGGACAGGGAGTACAGATACGCAGTATTTT
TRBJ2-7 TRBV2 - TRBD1 CASSEFPGQPYF TGTGCCAGCAGTGAATTCCCGGGACAGCCGTACTTC
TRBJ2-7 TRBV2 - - CAGLDNSYEQYF TGTGCCGGACTCGACAATTCCTACGAGCAGTACTTC
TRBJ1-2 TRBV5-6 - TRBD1 CASSLTGTVNYGYTF TGTGCCAGCAGCTTGACCGGGACAGTCAACTATGGCTACACCTTC